Listed below are T cell receptor beta chains from one sample, sequenced in a study of cytomegalovirus exposure and HLA in healthy donors. TCRdb's table, derived via immunoSEQ multiplex PCR, lists solely in-frame clones and lacks some. This sample yields 90,000 to 140,000 clones, of which 12% are seen a single time; 15% to 20% belongs to the top ten. The specimen sequenced was PBMCs. Receptor source: a man aged 40-50 years in good health and CMV-seropositive. Both conserved end residues are part of each CDR3. Each record gives: clone size, CDR3 length, V gene, J gene, D gene, CDR3 DNA, CDR3 protein. D genes are given only for firm matches. Only some rows state a clone size, as once, few, many or a class for expanded clones.

.	17	TRBV11-1	TRBJ2-1	.	TGTGCCAGCAGCTTAGTGTTTCCGCGACTTTCAGAGGATGAGCAGTTCTTC	CASSLVFPRLSEDEQFF
.	16	TRBV5-1	TRBJ2-6	.	TGCGCCAGCACCTGGGTAGGGGGTAATGGGGCCAACGTCCTGACTTTC	CASTWVGGNGANVLTF
.	13	TRBV7-2	TRBJ2-7	TRBD2	TGTGCCAGCAGTCCTGGGTTCGGGGGGGAGCAGTACTTC	CASSPGFGGEQYF
few	15	TRBV28	TRBJ2-1	TRBD2	TGTGCCAGCAGGGCGAGCGGGAGGGCCTACAATGAGCAGTTCTTC	CASRASGRAYNEQFF
few	13	TRBV25-1	TRBJ2-7	TRBD1	TGTGCCAGCAGGAGGACAGGGCTGAACGAGCAGTACTTC	CASRRTGLNEQYF
.	15	TRBV11-2	TRBJ2-2	TRBD1	TGTGCCAGCAGCCAGGACAGGGGGCGTCTCGGGGAGCTGTTTTTT	CASSQDRGRLGELFF
few	15	TRBV28	TRBJ1-2	TRBD1	TGTGCCAGCACCACCCTGGGAAGAGGGGGCGCTGGCTACACCTTC	CASTTLGRGGAGYTF
.	14	TRBV19	TRBJ2-3	TRBD2	TGTGCCAGTAAGCGGGAGGGATACACAGATACGCAGTATTTT	CASKREGYTDTQYF
few	16	TRBV21-1	TRBJ2-7	.	TGTGCCAGTCCTGCCCCGGGGGGCGGGCCACCTAAGGAGCAGTACTTC	CASPAPGGGPPKEQYF
.	17	TRBV5-5	TRBJ2-1	TRBD2	TGTGCCAGCAGCTTAAGACCTGTAGCGGGAGTGGGTAATGAGCAGTTCTTC	CASSLRPVAGVGNEQFF
.	11	TRBV29-1	TRBJ2-2	.	TGCAGCGCTGCACAGAGTGGGGAGCTGTTTTTT	CSAAQSGELFF
.	13	TRBV28	TRBJ2-7	.	TGTGCCAGCAACAGAGCGGGCTCCTACGAGCAGTACTTC	CASNRAGSYEQYF
few	14	TRBV7-2	TRBJ2-4	TRBD1	TGTGCCAGCAGCTTAGCGCAGGGGGCGAACATTCAGTACTTC	CASSLAQGANIQYF
.	14	TRBV2	TRBJ2-7	TRBD2	TGTGCCAGCAGTGAGGGGCTAGCGGCCTACGAGCAGTACTTC	CASSEGLAAYEQYF
.	15	TRBV4-2	TRBJ1-5	.	TGTGCCAGCAGCCAACGGGTTGGTGGCAATCAGCCCCAGCATTTT	CASSQRVGGNQPQHF
.	15	TRBV28	TRBJ1-2	TRBD1	TGTGCCAGCAGTTCCGCGGACAGGGGGATGGCTGGCTACACCTTC	CASSSADRGMAGYTF
.	13	TRBV6-6	TRBJ1-1	.	TGTGCCAGCAGTTACTCGGAGGTCACTGAAGCTTTCTTT	CASSYSEVTEAFF
few	15	TRBV7-2	TRBJ2-1	TRBD2	TGTGCCAGCAGCTTAGACGCGGGAGGGAGCGGTGAGCAGTTCTTC	CASSLDAGGSGEQFF
few	14	TRBV28	TRBJ2-7	.	TGTGCCAGCAGTCGTGACAGATTCTCCTACGAGCAGTACTTC	CASSRDRFSYEQYF
few	15	TRBV7-2	TRBJ2-1	.	TGTGCCAGCAGCGTGGCTCCCCGAGGGTACACTGAGCAGTTCTTC	CASSVAPRGYTEQFF
once	17	TRBV29-1	TRBJ2-6	TRBD2	TGCAGCGTTAGACACGGCGGGAGGGCTTCTGGGGCCAACGTCCTGACTTTC	CSVRHGGRASGANVLTF
few	18	TRBV6-4	TRBJ1-5	TRBD1	TGTGCCAGCAGTGACTCGAAACCCGAGGGGGCGAGCAATCAGCCCCAGCATTTT	CASSDSKPEGASNQPQHF
.	16	TRBV7-9	TRBJ1-4	.	TGTGCCAGCAGCTTAGAATTGGTGGGCGGGAGGGAAAAACTGTTTTTT	CASSLELVGGREKLFF
few	18	TRBV2	TRBJ2-1	TRBD2	TGTGCCAGCAGTGCCGTTCACCCCAGCGGGAGTCGGTACAATGAGCAGTTCTTC	CASSAVHPSGSRYNEQFF
.	18	TRBV27	TRBJ2-3	TRBD1	TGTGCCAGCAGTCCGGGACAGCGCTACTCAGGGGGCACAGATACGCAGTATTTT	CASSPGQRYSGGTDTQYF
.	17	TRBV5-1	TRBJ2-1	TRBD2	TGCGCCAGCAGCTTCCTACTAGCGGGAGGGACCTACAATGAGCAGTTCTTC	CASSFLLAGGTYNEQFF
.	14	TRBV7-9	TRBJ2-5	TRBD2	TGTGCCAGCAGCTTACATAGCGGGCAAGAGACCCAGTACTTC	CASSLHSGQETQYF
.	12	TRBV2	TRBJ2-5	.	TGTGCCAGCAGTGGGGGGCGGGCCTCCCAGTACTTC	CASSGGRASQYF
few	14	TRBV27	TRBJ2-7	TRBD1	TGTGCCAGCAGTGCGACAGGGTCTACCTACGAGCAGTACTTC	CASSATGSTYEQYF
.	15	TRBV7-9	TRBJ1-2	.	TGTGCCAGCAGCTTAGGGAATTCGGGGAACTATGGCTACACCTTC	CASSLGNSGNYGYTF
.	14	TRBV2	TRBJ1-1	.	TGTGCCAGCAGGGTCCGGGAAGGCAACACTGAAGCTTTCTTT	CASRVREGNTEAFF
few	16	TRBV5-4	TRBJ2-7	TRBD1	TGTGCCAGCAGCTTGTTGGCGGGACAGGGATTCTCCGAGCAGTACTTC	CASSLLAGQGFSEQYF